This passage covers 18 T cell receptor beta chains from one sample sequenced in a study of T-cell memory formation after mild COVID-19. MiXCR, run by TCRdb on the 5' RACE reads, gives a single entry per CDR3 protein. The table has approximately 180,000 distinct CDR3 sequences, roughly 16% seen once; the top ten hold just over 2%. Sequencing input: PBMCs or a T cell subset sorted from them (not recorded which). These receptors were taken from an adult woman who had mild COVID-19 (a few samples of this study predate the infection). Cell type and time point are not known.

The chain carries TRBV5-1 and TRBJ2-7; D perhaps matches TRBD1 (6 bases). Germline V gene data show CDR1 as SGHRS and CDR2 as YFSETQ. The germline V and J ends were trimmed by 2 bases and 6 bases, with 18 bases remaining between them. The CDR3 is made up of 15 amino acids. The DNA for the CDR3 is TGCGCCAGCAGCTTCAGGGGCCCCACCTTGAGCGAGCAGTACTTC. This gives the protein CASSFRGPTLSEQYF.

This clonotype was observed a few times. The chain's CDR3 is CASSLTGGADTQYF. The DNA of the CDR3 is TGTGCCAGCAGCCTCACAGGGGGCGCAGATACGCAGTATTTT. The chain couples TRBV7-9 to TRBJ2-3; TRBD1 matches at 9 bases. The CDR3 is made up of 14 amino acids. Germline assignment: CDR1 SEHNR and CDR2 FQNEAQ (reference sequence). The V segment lost 5 bases and the J segment 4 bases; nucleotides outside the gene matches: 4.

This clonotype came up a few times. The J gene is TRBJ2-1, the V gene TRBV4-2, with 7 nucleotides matching TRBD2. This CDR3 region has 16 residues. CDR1 LGHNA and CDR2 YNFKEQ come from the germline V gene. J gave up 3 bases and V 4 bases, and 9 bases lay outside the gene matches. The CDR3 is CASSREGLAVYNEQFF. CDR3 DNA sequence: TGTGCCAGCAGCCGAGAAGGGCTAGCGGTCTACAATGAGCAGTTCTTC.

The gene calls are TRBV7-2 and TRBJ2-5; possibly TRBD1 for D (5 bases). Germline CDR1 SGHTA, CDR2 FQGNSA. V dropped 6 bases and J dropped 5 bases, with 16 bases sitting between them. This CDR3 comprises 14 residues. The CDR3 DNA is TGTGCCAGCAGGACCCAGGGATGGTGGGAGACCCAGTACTTC. The encoded protein is CASRTQGWWETQYF. Looking up the rest from reference TRBV7-2 and TRBJ2-5 gives the full variable domain: GAGVSQSPSNKVTEKGKDVELRCDPISGHTALYWYRQSLGQGLEFLIYFQGNSAPDKSGLPSDRFSAERTGGSVSTLTIQRTQQEDSAVYLCASRTQGWWETQYFGPGTRLLVL.

This clonotype was picked up many times. The gene calls are TRBV7-2 and TRBJ2-7, with 8 bases matching TRBD2. The CDR3 runs to 17 residues. Germline CDR1 and CDR2: SGHTA and FQGNSA. The V gene end was trimmed by 1 base and the J gene end by 2 bases; junction bases not matched to a gene: 10. CDR3 bases: TGTGCCAGCAGCTTAGGCAGTCTAGCGGGTTCCCCCTACGAGCAGTACTTC. Amino acids: CASSLGSLAGSPYEQYF.

This clonotype appeared a few times. The rearrangement links TRBV12-3 or TRBV12-4 to TRBJ2-1, with D uncertain. V lost 2 bases and J 7 bases, leaving 6 bases between the germline ends. This CDR3 region has 12 residues. The CDR3 loop is CASSLFENEQFF. The CDR3 DNA reads TGTGCCAGCAGTTTATTTGAGAATGAGCAGTTCTTC.

This clonotype has just a few counts. The gene calls are TRBV30 and TRBJ1-2; TRBD1 agrees at 9 bases. The CDR3 has 16 amino acids. V lost 0 bases, J lost 6 bases, and 11 bases stayed unmatched. The germline CDR1 and CDR2 sequences are GTSNPN and SVGIG (reference sequence). The CDR3 protein is CAWSVYGTGLFDGYTF. CDR3 sequence (DNA): TGTGCCTGGAGTGTCTATGGGACAGGGTTGTTTGATGGCTACACCTTC.

The rearrangement links TRBV5-1 to TRBJ2-5; 7 bases are shared with TRBD1. The CDR3 spans 15 residues. The germline V gene has CDR1 SGHRS and CDR2 YFSETQ. Trimming removed 7 bases from V and 2 bases from J; junction bases left unmatched: 11. The CDR3 region is CASVPTGVWQETQYF. CDR3 nucleotides: TGCGCCAGCGTACCCACAGGGGTCTGGCAAGAGACCCAGTACTTC.

The chain links TRBV4-1 to TRBJ1-2; unclear D gene. The CDR3 spans 12 residues. The germline V gene encodes CDR1 MGHRA and CDR2 YSYEKL. Trimming removed 0 bases at V and 6 bases at J, with 5 bases between. In DNA form, the CDR3 reads TGCGCCAGCAGCCAAGATACTAATGGCTACACCTTC. Translation: CASSQDTNGYTF.

This clonotype was observed a few times. The rearrangement uses TRBV7-2 and TRBJ2-3; TRBD1 agrees at 8 bases. From germline, CDR1 is SGHTA and CDR2 FQGNSA. The trim removed 4 bases at V and 2 bases at J, leaving 5 bases unmatched. CDR3 length equals 15 residues. The CDR3 nucleotides are TGTGCCAGCAGCTCGTGGACAGGGACCACAGATACGCAGTATTTT. Its protein product is CASSSWTGTTDTQYF.

This rearrangement joins TRBV6-5 to TRBJ2-7, with D tentatively TRBD1 or TRBD2 (6 bases each). Trimming removed 4 bases at V and 2 bases at J, with 15 bases between. CDR1 and CDR2 (germline): MNHEY, SVGAGI. The CDR3 is 15 amino acids. The CDR3 region is CASSFSEGGPYEQYF. CDR3 nucleotide sequence: TGTGCCAGCAGTTTCTCAGAGGGGGGCCCCTACGAGCAGTACTTC.

This clonotype has just a few counts. The CDR3 reads CASSEYIGGPTEAFF. The CDR3 coding sequence is TGTGCCAGCAGTGAATATATCGGGGGGCCCACTGAAGCTTTCTTT. This sequence joins TRBV25-1 and TRBJ1-1; weak D call: TRBD1 (6 bases). CDR3 length: 15 residues. Germline CDR1 MGHDK, CDR2 SYGVNS. Between the trimmed V and J ends, which lost 0 bases and 4 bases, there was a span of 12 bases. The variable domain in full, with the rest retrieved from reference TRBV25-1 and TRBJ1-1, is EADIYQTPRYLVIGTGKKITLECSQTMGHDKMYWYQQDPGMELHLIHYSYGVNSTEKGDLSSESTVSRIRTEHFPLTLESARPSHTSQYLCASSEYIGGPTEAFFGQGTRLTVV.

The rearrangement links TRBV20-1 to TRBJ1-5, with no clear D. Germline CDR1 is DFQATT and CDR2 is SNEGSKA (reference sequence). The CDR3 is made up of 13 amino acids. V gave up 1 base and J gave up 0 bases, with 4 bases separating them. For the CDR3, the DNA is TGCAGTGCTAGAGTGGATAGCAATCAGCCCCAGCATTTT. Translated, it gives CSARVDSNQPQHF.

The chain combines TRBV19 with TRBJ1-1, with 8 bases fitting TRBD1. V gave up 2 bases and J gave up 6 bases; unmatched junction bases: 5. This CDR3 contains 14 residues. Per germline, CDR1 LNHDA and CDR2 SQIVND (reference sequence). CDR3: CASSIWTGSAEAFF. CDR3 in DNA: TGTGCCAGTAGTATATGGACAGGGAGCGCTGAAGCTTTCTTT.

This clonotype showed up just a few times. V gene TRBV9 combines with J gene TRBJ1-1, with no clear D. Germline V CDR1 and CDR2: SGDLS, YYNGEE. Trimming removed 4 bases from V and 4 bases from J, with 11 bases in between. This CDR3 has 13 amino acids. The CDR3 nucleotides are TGTGCCAGCAGCTGGAATTCGGGCACTGAAGCTTTCTTT. It codes for CASSWNSGTEAFF.

The rearrangement joins TRBV29-1 to TRBJ1-2, with TRBD1 identical over 8 bases. CDR1 and CDR2 from the germline V gene are SQVTM and ANQGSEA. After removal of 5 bases from V and 5 bases from J, the junction contained 1 base not matched to a gene. The length of the CDR3 is 11 residues. In DNA form, the CDR3 reads TGCAGCGTTCGGACAGGGTATGGCTACACCTTC. Translation: CSVRTGYGYTF.

This clonotype was seen more than once but under ten times. J is TRBJ2-2 and V is TRBV24-1, with unresolved D. The CDR3 runs to 12 residues. The germline CDR1 and CDR2 sequences are KGHDR and SFDVKD. Trimming stripped 3 bases from V and 5 bases from J, with 3 bases between. As DNA, the CDR3 is TGTGCCACCAGTGATCTAACCGGGGAGCTGTTTTTT. It encodes CATSDLTGELFF.

This sequence joins TRBV12-3 or TRBV12-4 and TRBJ2-7; 7 positions match TRBD1. This CDR3 contains 15 residues. V shed 6 bases, J shed 5 bases, and the junction held 13 bases outside the gene matches. The CDR3 nucleotides read TGTGCCAGCAGAAGACAGGGAGCCATGGTCGACGAGCAGTACTTC. It is translated as CASRRQGAMVDEQYF.